This TCR beta chain is from a study of beta chain features in type 1 diabetes. V dropped 0 bases and J dropped 7 bases, with 12 bases sitting between them. Germline loops: CDR1 SGHTA, CDR2 FQGNSA. CDR3 size: 15 residues. Study-wide findings and caveats: PCR might pick shorter templates more often, in the same way for patients and controls. There were fewer insertions and more deletions at the VDJ junctions of type 1 diabetes patients.

Since all of the isolated RNA was reverse transcribed, expressed TCRB transcripts were what got sequenced. Profiled with immunoSEQ multiplex PCR; TCRdb holds only in-frame clones, not every one. The profile shows hundreds of thousands of clones, 17% of them singletons. This clone came up a few times. Its specificity is not known. This chain connects TRBV7-2 to TRBJ2-2; D perhaps matches TRBD2 (6 bases). Source material: naive CD4+ T cells from blood. The receptor's source is a woman aged 18-35 years in good health. For the CDR3, the DNA is TGTGCCAGCAGCTTAGCGGTGGGAGGTGGCGGGGAGCTGTTTTTT. Translated: CASSLAVGGGGELFF.